This TCR beta chain was found in a study of shared clonotypes between healthy human individuals. The data were produced by immunoSEQ multiplex PCR, yet TCRdb's version contains in-frame clones alone and is incomplete. This table has under 1 million clones, around 92% appearing once. Naive CD8 cells were CD45RO-negative, positively selected for CCR7, excluding terminally differentiated effector memory CD45RA+ cells. Looked up from germline, CDR1 is MNHEY and CDR2 is SMNVEV (reference sequence). Trimming took 3 bases from V and 4 from J; bases not matched to a gene: 5. The CDR3 consists of 15 residues.

Input material: naive CD8+ T cells sorted from blood. This TCR derives from a man younger than 40 in good health. The rearrangement links TRBV27 to TRBJ2-2; 7 positions agree with TRBD2. The CDR3, as DNA: TGTGCCAGCAGTTTTCGAGGCGGGGGCACCGGGGAGCTGTTTTTT. As protein: CASSFRGGGTGELFF.